A single sample is the source of the 10 T cell receptor beta chains below, sequenced in a study of T cells expressing NK-cell markers. TCRdb processed the 5' RACE reads again and assigns one entry to each CDR3 protein, with no DNA. In total, the table holds around 380,000 distinct CDR3 sequences. The sample was blood T cells: a sorted CD56 or NKG2C T cell subset, CD4+ or CD8+ T cells, or bulk PBMC T cells (not recorded which). Every receptor here comes from a woman between 50 and 59 years old in good health.

The chain joins TRBV12-3 or TRBV12-4 to TRBJ2-2; TCRdb names TRBD2, which stays unverified in the absence of DNA. CDR3 length equals 14 residues. The CDR3 sequence is CASSPGLHLGELFF.

The chain is built from TRBV24-1 and TRBJ2-1; the D call from TCRdb, TRBD2, cannot be confirmed without DNA. Per the germline V gene, CDR1 is KGHDR and CDR2 is SFDVKD. The CDR3 extends over 16 amino acids. The CDR3 here is CATSEEGRGYYNEQFF.

The genes are TRBV3-1 and TRBJ2-4; as DNA is missing, the TRBD2 call by TCRdb cannot be tested. CDR1 is LGHDT and CDR2 is YNNKEL in the germline V gene (reference sequence). The CDR3 is 17 residues long. The CDR3 sequence: CASSPSGSGGAKNIQYF.

This chain uses TRBV20-1 with TRBJ2-3; TCRdb's assignment of TRBD1 cannot be checked, as there is no DNA. Germline-derived CDR1 and CDR2 are DFQATT and SNEGSKA (reference sequence). The CDR3 has 13 amino acids. CDR3 residues: CSATLTSADTQYF.

This chain joins TRBV4-2 and TRBJ2-5. CDR3 length: 14 residues. From germline, CDR1 is LGHNA and CDR2 YNFKEQ. This CDR3 reads CASSLTEWKETQYF.

The gene calls are TRBV3-1 and TRBJ2-1. The CDR3 runs 17 residues. CDR1 LGHDT and CDR2 YNNKEL come from the germline V gene (reference sequence). The CDR3 here is CASSQGNLDFSYNEQFF.

This sequence joins TRBV3-1 and TRBJ2-1; checking the TCRdb D call of TRBD1 is not possible without DNA. Germline CDR1 and CDR2: LGHDT and YNNKEL (reference sequence). CDR3 length: 14 residues. Here the CDR3 reads CASSQDLTGGEQFF.

The V and J genes are TRBV20-1 and TRBJ2-3; TCRdb gives TRBD2 as the D gene, but with no DNA this cannot be confirmed. This CDR3 spans 11 amino acids. The germline V gene has CDR1 DFQATT and CDR2 SNEGSKA (reference sequence). The CDR3 spells CSAGRTDTQYF.

The CDR3 spells CSVEDGASGRAEELFF. The rearrangement joins TRBV29-1 to TRBJ2-2; checking the TCRdb D call of TRBD2 is not possible without DNA. Germline assignment: CDR1 SQVTM and CDR2 ANQGSEA. The CDR3 loop spans 16 amino acids.

The chain combines TRBV2 with TRBJ2-1; the TRBD1 assignment by TCRdb is unverifiable without DNA. The CDR3 covers 13 residues. Germline-derived CDR1 and CDR2 are SNHLY and FYNNEI. CDR3 in amino acids: CASSRQGSHEQFF. The entire variable domain, with the rest obtained from reference TRBV2 and TRBJ2-1, is as follows: EPEVTQTPSHQVTQMGQEVILRCVPISNHLYFYWYRQILGQKVEFLVSFYNNEISEKSEIFDDQFSVERPDGSNFTLKIRSTKLEDSAMYFCASSRQGSHEQFFGPGTRLTVL.